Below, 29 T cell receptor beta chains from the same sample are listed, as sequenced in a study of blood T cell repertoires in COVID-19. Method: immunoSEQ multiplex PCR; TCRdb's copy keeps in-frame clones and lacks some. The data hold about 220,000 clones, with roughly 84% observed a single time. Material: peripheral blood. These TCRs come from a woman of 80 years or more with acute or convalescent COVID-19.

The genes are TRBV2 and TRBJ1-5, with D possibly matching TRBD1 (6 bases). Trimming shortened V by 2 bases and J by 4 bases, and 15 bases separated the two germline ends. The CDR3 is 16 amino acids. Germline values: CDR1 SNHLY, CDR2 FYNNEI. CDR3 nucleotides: TGTGCCAGCAGTGAATTTGGGGGCCTTTGGAATCAGCCCCAGCATTTT. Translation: CASSEFGGLWNQPQHF.

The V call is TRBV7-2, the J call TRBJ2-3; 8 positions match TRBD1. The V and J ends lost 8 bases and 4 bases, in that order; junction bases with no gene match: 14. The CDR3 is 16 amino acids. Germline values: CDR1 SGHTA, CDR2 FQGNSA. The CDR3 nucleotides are TGTGCCAGCTCTCGAGCGGGCAGGGGGCAGCCAGATACGCAGTATTTT. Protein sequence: CASSRAGRGQPDTQYF.

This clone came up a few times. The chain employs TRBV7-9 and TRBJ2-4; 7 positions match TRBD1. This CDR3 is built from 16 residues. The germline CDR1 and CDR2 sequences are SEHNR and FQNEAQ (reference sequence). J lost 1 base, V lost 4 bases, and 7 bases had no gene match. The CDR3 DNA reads TGTGCCAGCAGCTGGGACAGTGGAAAGGCCAAAAACATTCAGTACTTC. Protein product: CASSWDSGKAKNIQYF.

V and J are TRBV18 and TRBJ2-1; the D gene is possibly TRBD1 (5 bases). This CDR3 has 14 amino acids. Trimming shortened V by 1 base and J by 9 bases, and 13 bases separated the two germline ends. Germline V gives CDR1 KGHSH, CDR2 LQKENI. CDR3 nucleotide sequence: TGTGCCAGCTCACCACTACCGGGTACAGGTGAGCAGTTCTTC. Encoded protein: CASSPLPGTGEQFF.

DNA of the CDR3: TGTGCCAGCAGCGGAACGGGGAGAACTGAAGCTTTCTTT. Translated, it gives CASSGTGRTEAFF. The V and J genes are TRBV9 and TRBJ1-1; D uncertain. Trimming stripped 3 bases from V and 5 bases from J, with 11 bases between. The CDR3 covers 13 residues. From germline, CDR1 is SGDLS and CDR2 YYNGEE.

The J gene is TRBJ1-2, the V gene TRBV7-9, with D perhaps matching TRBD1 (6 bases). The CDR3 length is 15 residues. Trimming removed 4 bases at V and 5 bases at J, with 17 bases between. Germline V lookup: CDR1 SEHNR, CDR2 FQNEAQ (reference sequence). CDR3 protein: CASSSPDRTAYGYTF. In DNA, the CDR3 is TGTGCCAGCAGCTCCCCCGATCGGACAGCGTATGGCTACACCTTC.

The CDR3 spells CASSLFSTGEYQPQHF. CDR3 DNA sequence: TGTGCCAGCAGTTTATTTTCGACAGGGGAGTATCAGCCCCAGCATTTT. V is TRBV27 and J is TRBJ1-5, with 8 positions matching TRBD1. J gave up 5 bases and V 1 base, and 7 bases lay outside the gene matches. Germline CDR1 and CDR2: MNHEY and SMNVEV (reference sequence). This CDR3 is built from 16 residues.

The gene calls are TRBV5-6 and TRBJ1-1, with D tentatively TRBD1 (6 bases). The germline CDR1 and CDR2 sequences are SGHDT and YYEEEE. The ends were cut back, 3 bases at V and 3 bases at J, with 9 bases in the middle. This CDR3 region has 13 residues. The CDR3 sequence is CASSYREYTEAFF. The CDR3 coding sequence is TGTGCCAGCAGCTACAGGGAGTACACTGAAGCTTTCTTT. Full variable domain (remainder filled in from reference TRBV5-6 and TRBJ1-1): DAGVTQSPTHLIKTRGQQVTLRCSPKSGHDTVSWYQQALGQGPQFIFQYYEEEERQRGNFPDRFSGHQFPNYSSELNVNALLLGDSALYLCASSYREYTEAFFGQGTRLTVV.

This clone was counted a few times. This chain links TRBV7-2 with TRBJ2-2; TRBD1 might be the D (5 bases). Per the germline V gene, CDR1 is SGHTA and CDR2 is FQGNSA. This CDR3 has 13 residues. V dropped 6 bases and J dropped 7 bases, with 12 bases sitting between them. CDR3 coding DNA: TGTGCCAGCAGGTCCAGGGAACACGGGGAGCTGTTTTTT. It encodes CASRSREHGELFF. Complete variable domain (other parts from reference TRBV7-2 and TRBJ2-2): GAGVSQSPSNKVTEKGKDVELRCDPISGHTALYWYRQSLGQGLEFLIYFQGNSAPDKSGLPSDRFSAERTGGSVSTLTIQRTQQEDSAVYLCASRSREHGELFFGEGSRLTVL.

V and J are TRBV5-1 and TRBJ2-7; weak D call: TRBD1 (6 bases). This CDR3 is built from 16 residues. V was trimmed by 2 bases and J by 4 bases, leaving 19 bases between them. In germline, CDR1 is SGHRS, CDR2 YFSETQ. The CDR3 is CASSFTATGPGYEQYF. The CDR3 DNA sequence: TGCGCCAGCAGCTTCACCGCGACAGGCCCAGGTTACGAGCAGTACTTC.

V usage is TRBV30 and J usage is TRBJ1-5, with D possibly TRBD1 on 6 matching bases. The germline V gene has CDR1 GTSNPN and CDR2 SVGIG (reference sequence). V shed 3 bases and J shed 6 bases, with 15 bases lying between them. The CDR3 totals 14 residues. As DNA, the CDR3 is TGTGCCTGGAGGTCGGGAGGGGGTGCTCAGCCCCAGCATTTT. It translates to CAWRSGGGAQPQHF.

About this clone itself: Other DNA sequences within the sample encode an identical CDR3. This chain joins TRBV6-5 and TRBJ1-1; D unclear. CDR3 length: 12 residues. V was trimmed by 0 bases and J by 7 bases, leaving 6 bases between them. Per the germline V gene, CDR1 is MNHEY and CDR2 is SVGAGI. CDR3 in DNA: TGTGCCAGCAGTTACTCCGGGAGTGAAGCTTTCTTT. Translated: CASSYSGSEAFF.

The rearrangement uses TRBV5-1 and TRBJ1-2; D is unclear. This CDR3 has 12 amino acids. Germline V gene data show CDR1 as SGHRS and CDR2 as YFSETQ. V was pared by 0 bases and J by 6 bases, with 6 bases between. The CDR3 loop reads CASSLVADGYTF. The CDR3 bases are TGCGCCAGCAGCTTGGTGGCAGATGGCTACACCTTC.

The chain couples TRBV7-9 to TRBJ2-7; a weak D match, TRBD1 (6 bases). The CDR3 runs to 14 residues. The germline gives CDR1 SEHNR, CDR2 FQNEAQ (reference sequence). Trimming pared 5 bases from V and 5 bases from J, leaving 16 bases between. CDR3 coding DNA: TGTGCCAGCAGCCCGAATACAGGGCAGGACGAGCAGTACTTC. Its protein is CASSPNTGQDEQYF. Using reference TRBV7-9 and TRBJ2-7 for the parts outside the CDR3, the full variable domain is DTGVSQNPRHKITKRGQNVTFRCDPISEHNRLYWYRQTLGQGPEFLTYFQNEAQLEKSRLLSDRFSAERPKGSFSTLEIQRTEQGDSAMYLCASSPNTGQDEQYFGPGTRLTVT.

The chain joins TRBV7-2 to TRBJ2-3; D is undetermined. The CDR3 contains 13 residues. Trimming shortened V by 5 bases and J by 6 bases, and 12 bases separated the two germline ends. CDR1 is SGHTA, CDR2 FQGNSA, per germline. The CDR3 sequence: CASSLSITDTQYF. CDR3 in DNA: TGTGCCAGCAGCCTAAGTATAACCGATACGCAGTATTTT.

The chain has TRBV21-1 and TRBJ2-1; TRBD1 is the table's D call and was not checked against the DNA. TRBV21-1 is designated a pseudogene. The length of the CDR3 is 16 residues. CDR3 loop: CASSNLRTGRFGEQFF. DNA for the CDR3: TGTGCCAGCAGCAATCTCCGGACAGGGAGGTTCGGTGAGCAGTTCTTC.

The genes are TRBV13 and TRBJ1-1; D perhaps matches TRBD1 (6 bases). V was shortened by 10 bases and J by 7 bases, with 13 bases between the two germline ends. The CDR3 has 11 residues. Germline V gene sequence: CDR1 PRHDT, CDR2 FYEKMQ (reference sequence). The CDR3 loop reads CATDDRREAFF. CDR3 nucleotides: TGTGCCACGGATGACAGGCGTGAAGCTTTCTTT.

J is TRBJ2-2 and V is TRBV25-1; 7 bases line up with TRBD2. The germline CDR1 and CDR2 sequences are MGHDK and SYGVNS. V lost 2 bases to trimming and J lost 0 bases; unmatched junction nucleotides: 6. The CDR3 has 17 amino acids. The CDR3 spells CASSEARGGPNTGELFF. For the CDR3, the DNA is TGTGCCAGCAGTGAAGCTCGCGGGGGACCGAACACCGGGGAGCTGTTTTTT.

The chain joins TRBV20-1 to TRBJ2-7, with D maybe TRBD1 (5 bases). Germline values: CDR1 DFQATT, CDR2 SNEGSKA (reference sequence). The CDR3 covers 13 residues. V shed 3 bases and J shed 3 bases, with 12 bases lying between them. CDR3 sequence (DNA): TGCAGTGCTAGTGTTCCAGGGTACTACGAGCAGTACTTC. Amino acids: CSASVPGYYEQYF.

The CDR3 here is CAISDLTGPYGYTF. DNA for the CDR3: TGTGCCATCAGTGATCTGACAGGGCCCTATGGCTACACCTTC. The chain joins TRBV10-3 to TRBJ1-2; 7 nucleotides align to TRBD1. Trimming cost V 3 bases and J 4 bases; bases outside gene matches: 5. This CDR3 contains 14 residues. Germline assignment: CDR1 ENHRY and CDR2 SYGVKD.

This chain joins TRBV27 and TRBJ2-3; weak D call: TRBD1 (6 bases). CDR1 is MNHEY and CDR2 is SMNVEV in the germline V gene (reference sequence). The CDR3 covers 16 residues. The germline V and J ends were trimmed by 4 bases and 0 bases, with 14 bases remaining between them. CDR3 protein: CASSSYDRYSTDTQYF. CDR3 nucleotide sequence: TGTGCCAGCAGTTCGTATGACAGGTACAGCACAGATACGCAGTATTTT.

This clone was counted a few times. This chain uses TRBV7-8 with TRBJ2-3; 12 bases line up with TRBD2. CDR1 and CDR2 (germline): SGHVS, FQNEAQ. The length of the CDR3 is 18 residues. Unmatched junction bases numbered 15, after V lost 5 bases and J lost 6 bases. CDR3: CASSPRLAGDQPGDTQYF. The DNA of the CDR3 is TGTGCCAGCAGCCCCCGACTAGCGGGGGACCAACCTGGGGATACGCAGTATTTT.

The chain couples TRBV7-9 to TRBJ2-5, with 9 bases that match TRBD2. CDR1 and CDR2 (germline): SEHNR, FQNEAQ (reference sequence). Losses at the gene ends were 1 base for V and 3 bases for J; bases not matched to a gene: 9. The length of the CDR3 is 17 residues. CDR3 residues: CASSLGARGGDKETQYF. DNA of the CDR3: TGTGCCAGCAGCTTAGGCGCTCGCGGGGGGGACAAAGAGACCCAGTACTTC.

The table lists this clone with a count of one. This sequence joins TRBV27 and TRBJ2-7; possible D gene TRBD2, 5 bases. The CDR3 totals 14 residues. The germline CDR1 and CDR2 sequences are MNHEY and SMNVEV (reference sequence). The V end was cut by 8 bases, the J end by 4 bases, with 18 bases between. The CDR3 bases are TGTGCCAGCGGGAGCGCTGGGCTTATATACGAGCAGTACTTC. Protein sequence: CASGSAGLIYEQYF.

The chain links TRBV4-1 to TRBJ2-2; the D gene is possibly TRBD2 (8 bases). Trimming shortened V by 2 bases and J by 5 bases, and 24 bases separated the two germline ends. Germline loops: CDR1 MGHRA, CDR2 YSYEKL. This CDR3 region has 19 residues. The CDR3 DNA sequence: TGCGCCAGCAGCCAATCTCACGGCGGGGGGACAGAGAGGACCGGGGAGCTGTTTTTT. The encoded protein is CASSQSHGGGTERTGELFF.

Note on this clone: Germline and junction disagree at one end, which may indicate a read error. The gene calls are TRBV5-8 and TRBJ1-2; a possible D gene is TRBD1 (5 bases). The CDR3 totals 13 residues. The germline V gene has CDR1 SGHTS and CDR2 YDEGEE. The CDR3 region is CASSLMDNSGYTF. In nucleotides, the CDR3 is TGTGCCAGCAGCCTTATGGACAACTCTGGCTACACCTTC.

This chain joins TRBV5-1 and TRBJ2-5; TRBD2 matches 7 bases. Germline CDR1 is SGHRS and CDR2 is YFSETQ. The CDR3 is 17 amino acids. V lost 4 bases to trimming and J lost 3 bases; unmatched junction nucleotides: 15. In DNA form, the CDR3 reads TGCGCCAGCAGCCCAGCCCGGGGGGTAGCGCAGAAAGAGACCCAGTACTTC. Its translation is CASSPARGVAQKETQYF.

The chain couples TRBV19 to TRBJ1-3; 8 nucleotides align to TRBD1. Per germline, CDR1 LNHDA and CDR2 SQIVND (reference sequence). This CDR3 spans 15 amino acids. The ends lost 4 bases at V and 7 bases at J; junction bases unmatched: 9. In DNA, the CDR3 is TGTGCCAGTAGTACTCGGACAGGGTCGCGTAACACCATATATTTT. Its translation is CASSTRTGSRNTIYF.

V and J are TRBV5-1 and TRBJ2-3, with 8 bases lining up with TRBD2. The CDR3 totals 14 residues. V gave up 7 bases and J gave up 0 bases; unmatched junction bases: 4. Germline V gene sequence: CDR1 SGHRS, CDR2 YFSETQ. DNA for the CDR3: TGCGCCAGCCGTACTAGCGGTAGCACAGATACGCAGTATTTT. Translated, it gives CASRTSGSTDTQYF.